The clone carrying this T cell receptor (beta chain) was observed at least ten times. Its antigen is undetermined. The record originates from a study of T cells after yellow fever vaccination. General study results and limits: From the bulk population, abundant clonotypes could contaminate and appear within FACS-sorted repertoires. A secondary response was less intense yet reached its peak sooner, at day 5 versus 15. Booster sampling recovered most clones from primary vaccination (roughly 96% CD4, around 88% CD8). Few clonotypes appeared in both CD4 and CD8 compartments.

The CDR3 extends over 12 amino acids. V lost 2 bases, J lost 4 bases, and 5 bases lay in between. TCRdb itself ran the 5' RACE reads through MiXCR, one entry per CDR3 protein. The profile shows hundreds of thousands of distinct CDR3 sequences, 7.5% to 9% of them singletons. V gene TRBV12-3 or TRBV12-4 combines with J gene TRBJ2-5; D is undetermined. The starting material was CD4+ T cells sorted from PBMCs, obtained 5 days after the yellow fever booster vaccination. The TCR sequence derives from a man younger than 35 who received the YFV17D yellow fever vaccine. CDR3 region: CASSLNGETQYF. CDR3 DNA: TGTGCCAGCAGTTTAAACGGAGAGACCCAGTACTTC.